The 17 T cell receptor beta chains listed next were all sequenced from one sample in a study of OX40 agonist ivuxolimab in advanced cancers. The method was immunoSEQ multiplex PCR; TCRdb's version includes in-frame clones alone and lacks a portion of them. The sample has fewer than 130,000 clones; approximately 89% are singletons. The sequences come from CD4+ or CD8+ T cells sorted from blood, collected in a trial of the OX40 agonist ivuxolimab. The receptor source for this set is an adult with an advanced solid tumor such as melanoma, head and neck, liver or kidney cancer.

This chain joins TRBV18 and TRBJ1-2; TRBD1 matches at 8 bases. The CDR3 is made up of 16 amino acids. Germline-derived CDR1 and CDR2 are KGHSH and LQKENI. The V gene end was trimmed by 3 bases and the J gene end by 1 base; junction bases not matched to a gene: 7. CDR3 nucleotides: TGTGCCAGCTCACCTACCGGGACAGGAGATAACTATGGCTACACCTTC. It translates to CASSPTGTGDNYGYTF.

The chain joins TRBV15 to TRBJ1-4, with D perhaps TRBD1 (5 bases). The ends were cut back, 0 bases at V and 4 bases at J, with 9 bases in the middle. This CDR3 is built from 15 residues. Germline CDR1 LNHNV, CDR2 YYDKDF (reference sequence). CDR3 sequence: CATSRDRADNEKLFF. DNA of the CDR3: TGTGCCACCAGCAGAGACAGGGCTGATAATGAAAAACTGTTTTTT.

The V call is TRBV27, the J call TRBJ2-7; TRBD2 matches at 8 bases. Germline values: CDR1 MNHEY, CDR2 SMNVEV (reference sequence). This CDR3 has 15 amino acids. J was trimmed by 0 bases and V by 8 bases; bases with no gene match: 9. CDR3 nucleotide sequence: TGTGCCAGCCGCCCCCGGGCGGGGGGCTCCTACGAGCAGTACTTC. This encodes CASRPRAGGSYEQYF.

The V and J genes are TRBV7-8 and TRBJ2-7, with a tentative D call TRBD2 (5 bases). This CDR3 comprises 15 residues. From germline, CDR1 is SGHVS and CDR2 FQNEAQ. Trimming removed 1 base at V and 0 bases at J, with 10 bases between. The CDR3 loop reads CASSLERRSSYEQYF. The CDR3 DNA follows: TGTGCCAGCAGCTTAGAGCGGAGATCCTCCTACGAGCAGTACTTC. The variable domain in full, completed from reference TRBV7-8 and TRBJ2-7, reads GAGVSQSPRYKVAKRGQDVALRCDPISGHVSLFWYQQALGQGPEFLTYFQNEAQLDKSGLPSDRFFAERPEGSVSTLKIQRTQQEDSAVYLCASSLERRSSYEQYFGPGTRLTVT.

A few counts support this clone. The V gene is TRBV18, the J gene TRBJ2-6; no firm D call. Between the trimmed V and J ends, which lost 3 bases and 4 bases, there was a span of 4 bases. Germline V gene lookup returns CDR1 KGHSH and CDR2 LQKENI. The CDR3 runs to 13 residues. The CDR3 loop reads CASSPTGANVLTF. CDR3 coding DNA: TGTGCCAGCTCACCCACCGGGGCCAACGTCCTGACTTTC.

The rearrangement uses TRBV4-2 and TRBJ1-1, with unresolved D. There are 13 residues in the CDR3. V was pared by 7 bases and J by 3 bases, with 12 bases between. Germline lookup yields CDR1 LGHNA and CDR2 YNFKEQ. The DNA of the CDR3 is TGTGCCAGCACAGGACGACGCCACACTGAAGCTTTCTTT. It encodes CASTGRRHTEAFF.

The genes are TRBV6-5 and TRBJ1-1, with D possibly TRBD1 on 5 matching bases. CDR1 is MNHEY and CDR2 is SVGAGI in the germline V gene. This CDR3 comprises 14 residues. Trimming cost V 2 bases and J 1 base, with 8 bases left between them. The CDR3 sequence: CASSYRGGNTEAFF. CDR3 DNA sequence: TGTGCCAGCAGTTACCGGGGGGGGAACACTGAAGCTTTCTTT.

The gene calls are TRBV5-1 and TRBJ2-3; 7 nucleotides agree with TRBD1. The CDR3 totals 15 residues. Trimming took 1 base from V and 5 from J; bases not matched to a gene: 7. Per the germline V gene, CDR1 is SGHRS and CDR2 is YFSETQ. The CDR3 DNA reads as TGCGCCAGCAGCTTGACGGGAAACAGGGGAGATACGCAGTATTTT. It is translated as CASSLTGNRGDTQYF.

The V gene is TRBV7-3, the J gene TRBJ2-2; D is tentatively TRBD1 or TRBD2 (6 bases each). V lost 4 bases to trimming and J lost 4 bases, with 16 bases between them. There are 16 residues in the CDR3. Looked up from germline, CDR1 is SGHTA and CDR2 is FQGTGA. The CDR3 region has the DNA TGTGCCAGCAGCTCCCTAGGGGGGCGCAGCACCGGGGAGCTGTTTTTT. This translates into CASSSLGGRSTGELFF.

As DNA, the CDR3 is TGTGCCAGCAGCGCAGATCCCAGGAGTGAGCAGTTCTTC. Translation: CASSADPRSEQFF. V and J are TRBV9 and TRBJ2-1; D is uncertain. CDR3 length: 13 amino acids. Trimming took off 3 bases at V and 9 bases at J, with 13 bases between the two ends. Looked up from germline, CDR1 is SGDLS and CDR2 is YYNGEE.

The V and J genes are TRBV11-3 and TRBJ2-7, with 10 bases aligning to TRBD2. The CDR3 runs 13 residues. Germline V gives CDR1 SGHNT, CDR2 YENEEA. With V trimmed by 2 bases and J by 7 bases, 2 bases remained unmatched. The CDR3 coding sequence is TGTGCCAGCAGCTTAAGCGGGAGGGCTGAGCAGTACTTC. It codes for CASSLSGRAEQYF.

The rearrangement joins TRBV13 to TRBJ1-4; maybe TRBD1 (5 bases). This CDR3 has 16 amino acids. Germline CDR1 reads PRHDT; CDR2 reads FYEKMQ (reference sequence). Trimming pared 0 bases from V and 1 base from J, leaving 9 bases between. CDR3 coding DNA: TGTGCCAGCAGCTTAGGCCTCGGGGGAACTAATGAAAAACTGTTTTTT. The encoded protein is CASSLGLGGTNEKLFF.

This chain joins TRBV6-5 and TRBJ2-7; D possibly matches TRBD1 or TRBD2 (5 bases each). Trimming shortened V by 6 bases and J by 7 bases, and 19 bases separated the two germline ends. The CDR3 extends over 14 amino acids. CDR1 and CDR2 (germline): MNHEY, SVGAGI. CDR3 loop: CASSLRGLSGEQYF. In nucleotides, the CDR3 is TGTGCCAGCAGCCTAAGGGGCCTCTCGGGAGAGCAGTACTTC.

This chain joins TRBV5-6 and TRBJ2-5; no clear D gene. The germline gives CDR1 SGHDT, CDR2 YYEEEE. V lost 3 bases and J 0 bases, leaving 6 bases between the germline ends. The CDR3 extends over 13 amino acids. The chain's CDR3 is CASSSSYQETQYF. CDR3 in DNA: TGTGCCAGCAGCTCCTCCTACCAAGAGACCCAGTACTTC.

This chain joins TRBV18 and TRBJ1-5; tentative D call: TRBD1 (5 bases). Germline CDR1 KGHSH, CDR2 LQKENI. The V end was cut by 2 bases, the J end by 0 bases, with 5 bases between. The CDR3 runs 14 residues. Here the CDR3 DNA reads TGTGCCAGCTCACCAGGGACTAGCAATCAGCCCCAGCATTTT. It translates to CASSPGTSNQPQHF.

This chain joins TRBV7-8 and TRBJ1-5, with D possibly matching TRBD1 (5 bases). The CDR3 is made up of 17 amino acids. Trimming removed 3 bases at V and 0 bases at J, with 15 bases between. Germline V gene sequence: CDR1 SGHVS, CDR2 FQNEAQ. In nucleotides, the CDR3 is TGTGCCAGCAGCTTCAACACGAAGGGGCTTAGCAATCAGCCCCAGCATTTT. The encoded protein is CASSFNTKGLSNQPQHF.

J is TRBJ2-1 and V is TRBV27; 7 nucleotides line up with TRBD1. Germline V CDR1 and CDR2: MNHEY, SMNVEV (reference sequence). The CDR3 extends over 12 amino acids. The V and J ends lost 2 bases and 13 bases, in that order; junction bases with no gene match: 5. The CDR3 nucleotides are TGTGCCAGCAGTTTACCAAACAGGGGACAGTTCTTC. This translates into CASSLPNRGQFF.